This T cell receptor (beta chain) was recorded in a study of cytomegalovirus exposure and HLA in healthy donors. Study summary: Earlier sequencing of some 170 million T cells yielded approximately 100 million unique TCR beta sequences. Study conclusions and caveats: The authors later linked a missense DCLRE1C variant to TCR beta V- and J-gene trimming.

The PCR ran on 60 Vbeta and 13 Jbeta primers. Method: immunoSEQ multiplex PCR; TCRdb's copy keeps in-frame clones and lacks some. The sample includes about 210,000 clones, roughly four fifths of them seen just once. There are a few counts of this clone. Its antigen is undetermined. There are 15 residues in the CDR3. Per the germline V gene, CDR1 is MNHEY and CDR2 is SVGAGI. The J segment lost 3 bases and the V segment lost 6 bases, leaving 8 bases of the junction unmatched. Healthy bone marrow donors supplied every sample. Sequencing input: PBMCs. This sequence joins TRBV6-5 and TRBJ1-5, with TRBD1 identical over 7 bases. The clonotype comes from a woman aged 45-65 years in good health and CMV-seropositive. Here the CDR3 DNA reads TGTGCCAGCAGCCCCAGGACAGGTACCAATCAGCCCCAGCATTTT. This encodes CASSPRTGTNQPQHF.